These 18 T cell receptor beta chains share one sample of origin, sequenced in a study of cytomegalovirus exposure and HLA in healthy donors (TCRdb year 2017). Receptors were amplified or captured by the immunoSEQ multiplex PCR assay. A mixture of 60 forward primers for TCR Vbeta segments and 13 reverse primers for TCR Jbeta segments was used in the multiplex PCR. Imported from immuneACCESS, the table was reduced by TCRdb to in-frame sequences with V and J called. These copies leave out some clones; in studies compared against another copy, an unresolved V gene accounts for under half, and the cause of the remainder is not known. The sample yields roughly 180,000 clones; around four fifths were counted once. The top ten constitute about 1.3% of the sample. The sequenced sample consisted of PBMCs. These receptors came from a man in his thirties or forties in good health and CMV-seronegative.

V gene TRBV19 combines with J gene TRBJ2-3; TRBD1 matches 10 bases. Trimming at V came to 3 bases and at J to 1 base, leaving 16 bases not matched to a gene. CDR1 is LNHDA and CDR2 is SQIVND in the germline V gene (reference sequence). The CDR3 runs 20 residues. The CDR3 DNA reads as TGTGCCAGTAGTATGGGCCCCGGGACAGGGGCCGCGGGAGGCACAGATACGCAGTATTTT. It yields the protein CASSMGPGTGAAGGTDTQYF.

This sequence joins TRBV29-1 and TRBJ2-3; the D is unclear. With 7 bases removed from V and 4 bases from J, the gap between germline ends came to 9 bases. The CDR3 contains 11 residues. In germline, CDR1 is SQVTM, CDR2 ANQGSEA. The CDR3 sequence: CSAPVSDTQYF. Written as DNA, the CDR3 is TGCAGCGCCCCGGTCTCAGATACGCAGTATTTT.

The V call is TRBV19, the J call TRBJ1-1, with no clear D. Germline V gene sequence: CDR1 LNHDA, CDR2 SQIVND (reference sequence). The CDR3 has 14 residues. Deletions cut 7 bases from V and 0 bases from J, with 12 bases between. In DNA, the CDR3 is TGTGCCAGTACCCCCGGTCAGGTGAACACTGAAGCTTTCTTT. Translation: CASTPGQVNTEAFF.

This clone has a single count. The gene calls are TRBV7-2 and TRBJ2-1; D possibly corresponds to TRBD2 (5 bases). With 3 bases removed from V and 7 bases from J, the gap between germline ends came to 7 bases. This CDR3 has 12 amino acids. Germline V gives CDR1 SGHTA, CDR2 FQGNSA. CDR3 DNA: TGTGCCAGCAGCTTTACTAGTAATGAGCAGTTCTTC. The encoded protein is CASSFTSNEQFF.

This rearrangement joins TRBV6-5 to TRBJ1-1, with TRBD1 as a possible D gene (6 bases). Germline CDR1 and CDR2: MNHEY and SVGAGI. This CDR3 spans 14 amino acids. V lost 6 bases and J lost 1, with 12 bases in between. The CDR3 sequence is CASRAGTRNTEAFF. In DNA, the CDR3 is TGTGCCAGCAGAGCCGGGACAAGGAACACTGAAGCTTTCTTT.

This clone was found a few times. This chain connects TRBV28 to TRBJ1-2, with D maybe TRBD1 (6 bases). CDR3 length: 13 amino acids. The germline CDR1 and CDR2 sequences are MDHEN and SYDVKM. V lost 3 bases and J lost 9, with 14 bases in between. The CDR3 DNA is TGTGCCAGCAGTTTTGGACAGTACTGGAGCTACACCTTC. Protein sequence: CASSFGQYWSYTF.

The rearrangement joins TRBV11-2 to TRBJ2-7; weak D call: TRBD1 (5 bases). Germline V CDR1 and CDR2: SGHAT, FQNNGV. The CDR3 contains 12 residues. Trimming pared 5 bases from V and 4 bases from J, leaving 9 bases between. The CDR3 here is CASSPRQYEQYF. The CDR3 DNA sequence: TGTGCCAGCAGCCCCCGACAGTACGAGCAGTACTTC.

The chain has TRBV28 and TRBJ2-7; no reliable D call. V gave up 2 bases and J gave up 4 bases, with 9 bases separating them. The germline gives CDR1 MDHEN, CDR2 SYDVKM. The CDR3 has 13 residues. CDR3 DNA: TGTGCCAGCAGTTTAGGTAGACTTTACGAGCAGTACTTC. It specifies CASSLGRLYEQYF. The whole variable domain, filled in from reference TRBV28 and TRBJ2-7, reads DVKVTQSSRYLVKRTGEKVFLECVQDMDHENMFWYRQDPGLGLRLIYFSYDVKMKEKGDIPEGYSVSREKKERFSLILESASTNQTSMYLCASSLGRLYEQYFGPGTRLTVT.

This chain links TRBV4-2 with TRBJ2-2, with TRBD2 matching 8 bases. This CDR3 contains 16 residues. The V gene end was trimmed by 4 bases and the J gene end by 4 bases; junction bases not matched to a gene: 8. Per the germline V gene, CDR1 is LGHNA and CDR2 is YNFKEQ. In DNA, the CDR3 is TGTGCCAGCAGCCGAGCGGCGGGAGGTCGCACCGGGGAGCTGTTTTTT. This gives the protein CASSRAAGGRTGELFF.

The V gene is TRBV18, the J gene TRBJ1-4, with TRBD1 identical over 8 bases. The trim removed 3 bases at V and 8 bases at J, leaving 8 bases unmatched. This CDR3 is built from 15 residues. Germline CDR1 KGHSH, CDR2 LQKENI. The CDR3 sequence is CASSPPGQVLEKLFF. For the CDR3, the DNA is TGTGCCAGCTCACCGCCGGGACAGGTGTTGGAAAAACTGTTTTTT.

The gene calls are TRBV7-9 and TRBJ1-1; 11 nucleotides align to TRBD1. Germline V gene sequence: CDR1 SEHNR, CDR2 FQNEAQ (reference sequence). The CDR3 sequence is 14 residues long. V shed 4 bases and J 5 bases; nucleotides not matched to a gene: 3. The CDR3 DNA sequence: TGTGCCAGCAGCTGGGGACAGGGGGAGACTGAAGCTTTCTTT. It translates to CASSWGQGETEAFF.

This clone came up once. The gene calls are TRBV2 and TRBJ1-1, with D uncertain. The V end lost 3 bases, the J end lost 4 bases, and 6 bases lay between the germline ends. Germline V CDR1 and CDR2: SNHLY, FYNNEI. CDR3 length equals 12 residues. The CDR3 loop reads CASSDPGTEAFF. The CDR3 DNA is TGTGCCAGCAGTGATCCGGGCACTGAAGCTTTCTTT.

The V call is TRBV19, the J call TRBJ1-3; the D is unclear. The V and J ends lost 5 bases and 3 bases respectively, with 17 bases between them. The germline gives CDR1 LNHDA, CDR2 SQIVND (reference sequence). The CDR3 contains 16 residues. The CDR3 DNA reads as TGTGCCAGTAGTGCCTTCCCCACCTCGGGTGGAAACACCATATATTTT. It encodes CASSAFPTSGGNTIYF. The entire variable domain, with the rest obtained from reference TRBV19 and TRBJ1-3, is as follows: DGGITQSPKYLFRKEGQNVTLSCEQNLNHDAMYWYRQDPGQGLRLIYYSQIVNDFQKGDIAEGYSVSREKKESFPLTVTSAQKNPTAFYLCASSAFPTSGGNTIYFGEGSWLTVV.

A single count supports this clone. For the CDR3, the DNA is TGTGCCAGCAGCACCAACAGGGGGAAGGGGGAGCAGTACTTC. This sequence encodes CASSTNRGKGEQYF. The chain couples TRBV7-2 to TRBJ2-7, with 8 bases aligning to TRBD1. Germline V gives CDR1 SGHTA, CDR2 FQGNSA. The CDR3 is made up of 14 amino acids. V shed 5 bases and J 7 bases; nucleotides not matched to a gene: 10.

The genes are TRBV7-9 and TRBJ2-2; D possibly corresponds to TRBD1 (6 bases). The CDR3 covers 14 residues. V was clipped by 5 bases and J by 7 bases, with 14 bases between them. The germline V gene encodes CDR1 SEHNR and CDR2 FQNEAQ (reference sequence). In nucleotides, the CDR3 is TGTGCCAGCAGCGTACTCGGGACACTCGGGGAGCTGTTTTTT. Protein product: CASSVLGTLGELFF.

The genes are TRBV7-2 and TRBJ2-3; 9 bases match TRBD1. V gave up 3 bases and J gave up 2 bases; unmatched junction bases: 6. Germline V gives CDR1 SGHTA, CDR2 FQGNSA. This CDR3 spans 16 amino acids. CDR3 in amino acids: CASSLGQGRVTDTQYF. Here the CDR3 DNA reads TGTGCCAGCAGCTTGGGACAGGGAAGGGTCACAGATACGCAGTATTTT.

The V and J genes are TRBV6-6 and TRBJ1-2, with a weak D call TRBD1 (6 bases). The V gene lost 6 bases and the J gene lost 4 bases, with 18 bases spanning the gap. The CDR3 is made up of 15 amino acids. Germline V CDR1 and CDR2: MNHNY, SVGAGI (reference sequence). This chain's CDR3 is CASRQDDLRGYGYTF. In nucleotides, the CDR3 is TGTGCCAGCAGACAGGACGACCTCAGGGGCTATGGCTACACCTTC.

This chain joins TRBV7-9 and TRBJ2-1; maybe TRBD2 (5 bases). V was cut by 3 bases and J by 7 bases, with 13 bases left in between. Germline V CDR1 and CDR2: SEHNR, FQNEAQ (reference sequence). The CDR3 length is 14 residues. Written as DNA, the CDR3 is TGTGCCAGCAGCTTTCCGGGGTCGGTGAATGAGCAGTTCTTC. Translating gives CASSFPGSVNEQFF.